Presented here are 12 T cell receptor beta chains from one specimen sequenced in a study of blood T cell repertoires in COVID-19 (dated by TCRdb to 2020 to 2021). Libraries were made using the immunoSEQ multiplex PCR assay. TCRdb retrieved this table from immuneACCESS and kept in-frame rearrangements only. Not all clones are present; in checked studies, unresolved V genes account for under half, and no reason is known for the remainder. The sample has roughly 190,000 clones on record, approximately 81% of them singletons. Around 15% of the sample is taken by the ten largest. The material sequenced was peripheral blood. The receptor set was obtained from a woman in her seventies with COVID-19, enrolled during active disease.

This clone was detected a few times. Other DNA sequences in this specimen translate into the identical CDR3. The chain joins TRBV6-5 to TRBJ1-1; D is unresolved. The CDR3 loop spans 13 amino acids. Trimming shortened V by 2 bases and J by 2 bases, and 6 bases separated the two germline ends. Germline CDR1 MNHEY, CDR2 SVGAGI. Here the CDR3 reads CASSYSVNTEAFF. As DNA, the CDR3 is TGTGCCAGCAGTTACAGCGTAAACACTGAAGCTTTCTTT.

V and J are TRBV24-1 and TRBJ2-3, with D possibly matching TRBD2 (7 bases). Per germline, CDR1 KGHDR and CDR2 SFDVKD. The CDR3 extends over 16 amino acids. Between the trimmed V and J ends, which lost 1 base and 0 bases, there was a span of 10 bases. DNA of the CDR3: TGTGCCACCAGTGATTTAGGGGGGGGCAGCACAGATACGCAGTATTTT. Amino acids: CATSDLGGGSTDTQYF.

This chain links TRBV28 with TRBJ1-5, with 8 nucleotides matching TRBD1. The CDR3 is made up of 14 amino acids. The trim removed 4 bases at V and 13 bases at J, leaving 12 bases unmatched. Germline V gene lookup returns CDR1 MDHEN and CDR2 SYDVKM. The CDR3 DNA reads TGTGCCAGCAGTTCAGGGGGCGGTGGAAAGAGACAGCATTTT. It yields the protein CASSSGGGGKRQHF.

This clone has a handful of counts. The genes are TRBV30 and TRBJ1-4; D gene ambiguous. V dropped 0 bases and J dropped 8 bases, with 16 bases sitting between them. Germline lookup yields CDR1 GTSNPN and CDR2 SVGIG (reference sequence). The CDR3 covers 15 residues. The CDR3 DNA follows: TGTGCCTGGAGTGTATGGTCCGGGGATTCCGAAAAACTGTTTTTT. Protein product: CAWSVWSGDSEKLFF.

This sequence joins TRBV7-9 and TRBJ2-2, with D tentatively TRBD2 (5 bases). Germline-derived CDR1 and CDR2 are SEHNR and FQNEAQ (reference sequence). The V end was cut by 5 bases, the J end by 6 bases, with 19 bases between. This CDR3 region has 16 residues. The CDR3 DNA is TGTGCCAGCAGCCAACTTGTTCCGGGAAGCGCCGGGGAGCTGTTTTTT. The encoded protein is CASSQLVPGSAGELFF.

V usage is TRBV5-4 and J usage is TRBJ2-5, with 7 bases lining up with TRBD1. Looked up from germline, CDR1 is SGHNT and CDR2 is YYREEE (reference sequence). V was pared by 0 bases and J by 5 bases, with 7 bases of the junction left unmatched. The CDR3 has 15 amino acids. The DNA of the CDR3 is TGTGCCAGCAGCTTGGAGAGACAGGGAATTGAGACCCAGTACTTC. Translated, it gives CASSLERQGIETQYF.

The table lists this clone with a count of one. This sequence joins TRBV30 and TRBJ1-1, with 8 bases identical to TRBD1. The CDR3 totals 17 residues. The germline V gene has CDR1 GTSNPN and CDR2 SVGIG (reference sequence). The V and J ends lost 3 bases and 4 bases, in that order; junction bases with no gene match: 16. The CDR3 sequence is CAWSGTGGWSMVTEAFF. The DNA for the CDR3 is TGTGCCTGGAGCGGCACAGGGGGATGGAGTATGGTCACTGAAGCTTTCTTT.

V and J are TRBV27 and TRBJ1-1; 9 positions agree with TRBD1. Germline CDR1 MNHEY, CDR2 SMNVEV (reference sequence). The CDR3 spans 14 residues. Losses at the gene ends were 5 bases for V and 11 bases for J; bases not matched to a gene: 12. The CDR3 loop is CASSPRTGEGGAFF. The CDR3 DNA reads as TGTGCCAGCAGTCCAAGGACAGGGGAAGGGGGGGCTTTCTTT.

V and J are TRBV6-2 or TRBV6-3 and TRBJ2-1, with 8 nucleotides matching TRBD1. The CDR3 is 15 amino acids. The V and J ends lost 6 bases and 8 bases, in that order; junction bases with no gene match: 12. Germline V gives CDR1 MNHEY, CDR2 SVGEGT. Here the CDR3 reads CASSLHRTGTDEQFF. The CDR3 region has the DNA TGTGCCAGCAGCCTACATAGGACAGGGACCGATGAGCAGTTCTTC.

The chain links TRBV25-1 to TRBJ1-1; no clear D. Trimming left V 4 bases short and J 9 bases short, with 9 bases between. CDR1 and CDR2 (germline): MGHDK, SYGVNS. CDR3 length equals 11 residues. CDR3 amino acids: CASSGAAKAFF. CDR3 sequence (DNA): TGTGCCAGCAGTGGGGCAGCAAAAGCTTTCTTT.

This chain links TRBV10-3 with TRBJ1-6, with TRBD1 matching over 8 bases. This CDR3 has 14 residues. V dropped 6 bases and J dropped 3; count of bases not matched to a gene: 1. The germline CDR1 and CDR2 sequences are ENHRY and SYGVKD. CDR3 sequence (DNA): TGTGCCATCAGGGGACAGGACTATAATTCACCCCTCCACTTT. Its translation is CAIRGQDYNSPLHF.

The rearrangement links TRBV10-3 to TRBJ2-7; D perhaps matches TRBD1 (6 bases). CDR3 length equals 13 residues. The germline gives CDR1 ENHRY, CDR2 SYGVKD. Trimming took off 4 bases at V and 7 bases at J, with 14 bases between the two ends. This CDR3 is CAISGVDRSEQYF. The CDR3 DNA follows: TGTGCCATCAGTGGCGTTGACAGGTCGGAGCAGTACTTC.